A single sample is the source of the 12 T cell receptor beta chains below, sequenced in a study of cytomegalovirus exposure and HLA in healthy donors. The PCR made use of 60 Vbeta and 13 Jbeta primers. Assay: immunoSEQ multiplex PCR; the TCRdb copy retains only in-frame clones and omits some. Here the sample spans 110,000 to 150,000 clones, around 80% being singletons. Sample: PBMCs. These receptors all come from a young man in good health and CMV-seropositive.

This chain uses TRBV6-5 with TRBJ2-7; D may be TRBD1 (6 bases). The V gene lost 5 bases and the J gene lost 9 bases, with 11 bases spanning the gap. The germline V gene has CDR1 MNHEY and CDR2 SVGAGI. The CDR3 sequence is 11 residues long. CDR3 loop: CASSLGHSQYF. The CDR3 region has the DNA TGTGCCAGCAGTCTGGGACACTCGCAGTACTTC.

As to this clone: The junction differs from germline at one of its ends, possibly a read error. CDR3 nucleotide sequence: TGTGCCAGCAGTCAAAATACAGGGGGGGCTGCATATTTC. This sequence encodes CASSQNTGGAAYF. The chain is built from TRBV27 and TRBJ1-2, with TRBD1 matching 8 bases. Germline values: CDR1 MNHEY, CDR2 SMNVEV (reference sequence). This CDR3 is built from 13 residues.

This chain joins TRBV5-1 and TRBJ2-7; 8 positions match TRBD1. V shed 5 bases, J shed 3 bases, and the junction held 7 bases outside the gene matches. Germline CDR1 and CDR2: SGHRS and YFSETQ. This CDR3 has 14 residues. The CDR3 protein is CASRTGTGYYEQYF. CDR3 nucleotides: TGCGCCAGCAGGACCGGGACAGGTTACTACGAGCAGTACTTC.

The V gene is TRBV14, the J gene TRBJ2-5, with 9 bases that match TRBD2. Per germline, CDR1 SGHDN and CDR2 FVKESK. The CDR3 spans 16 residues. With 2 bases clipped from V and 1 base from J, the junction kept 5 bases outside the gene matches. The CDR3 nucleotides read TGTGCCAGCAGCCAATCCGCGACTAGCGGCCAAGAGACCCAGTACTTC. Its protein is CASSQSATSGQETQYF.

The gene calls are TRBV6-1 and TRBJ2-7; TRBD2 matches 9 bases. The germline CDR1 and CDR2 sequences are MNHNS and SASEGT. V shed 8 bases, J shed 6 bases, and the junction held 14 bases outside the gene matches. The CDR3 runs to 15 residues. The CDR3 DNA reads TGTGCCAGCCAAACCCCTGCGGGAGGGAAGCCCGAGCAGTACTTC. It translates to CASQTPAGGKPEQYF.

The gene calls are TRBV27 and TRBJ1-6; 8 bases map to TRBD1. CDR1 is MNHEY and CDR2 is SMNVEV in the germline V gene (reference sequence). The V gene end was trimmed by 4 bases and the J gene end by 6 bases; junction bases not matched to a gene: 2. The CDR3 sequence is 14 residues long. The CDR3 protein is CASSYRGFNSPLHF. In DNA, the CDR3 is TGTGCCAGCAGTTACAGGGGGTTTAATTCACCCCTCCACTTT.

The CDR3 bases are TGTGCCAGCAGTTACAACCAGGGGGCTAACACTGAAGCTTTCTTT. This translates into CASSYNQGANTEAFF. The chain recombines TRBV27 with TRBJ1-1; 8 bases are shared with TRBD1. The V gene end was trimmed by 4 bases and the J gene end by 2 bases; junction bases not matched to a gene: 6. The CDR3 length is 15 residues. Germline-derived CDR1 and CDR2 are MNHEY and SMNVEV (reference sequence).

The chain employs TRBV6-5 and TRBJ1-1; D uncertain. The CDR3 is made up of 15 amino acids. Germline V CDR1 and CDR2: MNHEY, SVGAGI. Deletions cut 4 bases from V and 1 base from J, with 13 bases between. The CDR3 DNA is TGTGCCAGCAGTTCGATCGACAACTCGAACACTGAAGCTTTCTTT. Encoded protein: CASSSIDNSNTEAFF.

The chain combines TRBV4-2 with TRBJ1-1; D unresolved. Germline CDR1 reads LGHNA; CDR2 reads YNFKEQ. This CDR3 is built from 18 residues. V was pared by 2 bases and J by 1 base, with 20 bases between. The CDR3: CASSQPVMDDRENTEAFF. CDR3 coding DNA: TGTGCCAGCAGCCAACCCGTAATGGATGATCGGGAGAACACTGAAGCTTTCTTT.

The chain couples TRBV6-5 to TRBJ2-7; 8 bases are a match to TRBD1. Trimming cost V 6 bases and J 2 bases; bases outside gene matches: 9. The length of the CDR3 is 15 residues. Looked up from germline, CDR1 is MNHEY and CDR2 is SVGAGI. This CDR3 is CASREQGDPPYEQYF. The DNA of the CDR3 is TGTGCCAGCAGGGAACAGGGGGACCCTCCCTACGAGCAGTACTTC.

V is TRBV28 and J is TRBJ2-7, with D unclear. From germline, CDR1 is MDHEN and CDR2 SYDVKM. The CDR3 has 13 amino acids. The V end lost 7 bases, the J end lost 2 bases, and 12 bases lay between the germline ends. The CDR3 is CASNPARAYEQYF. The CDR3 nucleotides read TGTGCCAGCAATCCAGCCCGGGCCTACGAGCAGTACTTC.

The rearrangement joins TRBV6-5 to TRBJ2-1; D might be TRBD2 (6 bases). Germline loops: CDR1 MNHEY, CDR2 SVGAGI. Trimming shortened V by 6 bases and J by 12 bases, and 18 bases separated the two germline ends. This CDR3 is built from 13 residues. The CDR3 DNA is TGTGCCAGCAGCCGCCCAGGGACTGAGAGGCAGTTCTTC. This gives the protein CASSRPGTERQFF.